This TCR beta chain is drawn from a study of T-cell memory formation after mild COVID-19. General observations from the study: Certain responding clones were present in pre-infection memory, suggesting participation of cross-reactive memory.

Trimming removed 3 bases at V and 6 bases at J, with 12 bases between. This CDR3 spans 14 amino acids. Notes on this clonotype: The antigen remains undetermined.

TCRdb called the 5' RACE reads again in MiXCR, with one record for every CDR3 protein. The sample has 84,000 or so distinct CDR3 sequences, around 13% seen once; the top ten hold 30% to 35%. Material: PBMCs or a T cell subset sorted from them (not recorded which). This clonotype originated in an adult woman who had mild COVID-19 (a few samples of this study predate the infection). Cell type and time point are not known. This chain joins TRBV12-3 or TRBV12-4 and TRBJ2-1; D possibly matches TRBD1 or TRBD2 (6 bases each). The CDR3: CASSFPGAINEQFF. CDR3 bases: TGTGCCAGCAGTTTTCCGGGGGCGATCAATGAGCAGTTCTTC.